The next 30 T cell receptor beta chains were all read from a single sample in a study of memory CD4+ T cells and cytomegalovirus serostatus. Single viable CD3+CD4+CD8-CD45RO+ cells were sorted as the memory CD4+ T cells. This table comes from immunoSEQ multiplex PCR, and its TCRdb copy is limited to in-frame clones, with some not included. Of tens of thousands of clones listed, 80% to 85% were seen once; the top ten hold 1.4%. Sample: memory CD4+ T cells from blood. Receptors were obtained from an adult in good health and CMV-seropositive.

This clone was seen just once. This chain uses TRBV7-6 with TRBJ1-1, with D possibly being TRBD1 (5 bases). This CDR3 spans 16 amino acids. Trimming removed 5 bases at V and 5 bases at J, with 21 bases between. Germline V gene data show CDR1 as SGHVS and CDR2 as FNYEAQ. CDR3 nucleotides: TGTGCCAGCAGCCCGGAAGGAATGGGGGGTCGGACTGAAGCTTTCTTT. This sequence encodes CASSPEGMGGRTEAFF.

V is TRBV10-3 and J is TRBJ2-7; 7 bases map to TRBD1. Germline assignment: CDR1 ENHRY and CDR2 SYGVKD. The CDR3 is made up of 11 amino acids. V dropped 10 bases and J dropped 2; count of bases not matched to a gene: 2. Written as DNA, the CDR3 is TGTGCCAGTGGACAGGCCTACGAGCAGTACTTC. Residues: CASGQAYEQYF.

The V gene is TRBV9, the J gene TRBJ1-3, with a possible D match to TRBD1 (5 bases). The CDR3 spans 16 residues. V lost 4 bases, J lost 1 base, and 15 bases lay in between. Germline V gene sequence: CDR1 SGDLS, CDR2 YYNGEE. The CDR3 loop reads CASSPHPGTSGNTIYF. The DNA for the CDR3 is TGTGCCAGCAGCCCCCACCCCGGGACTTCTGGAAACACCATATATTTT.

J is TRBJ1-4 and V is TRBV10-3; 10 positions match TRBD1. The V segment lost 10 bases and the J segment 8 bases; nucleotides outside the gene matches: 10. Germline V lookup: CDR1 ENHRY, CDR2 SYGVKD. The CDR3 loop spans 14 amino acids. The DNA of the CDR3 is TGTGCCACCAGACAGGGGGCGGCGGGAGAAAAACTGTTTTTT. Protein sequence: CATRQGAAGEKLFF.

The chain recombines TRBV4-1 with TRBJ1-1, with 7 bases that match TRBD1. Trimming removed 1 base from V and 4 bases from J; junction bases left unmatched: 6. The CDR3 runs to 15 residues. CDR1 and CDR2 (germline): MGHRA, YSYEKL. The CDR3: CASSQGWRGRTEAFF. The CDR3 DNA reads TGCGCCAGCAGCCAAGGCTGGAGGGGGCGCACTGAAGCTTTCTTT.

In its sample, this clone was seen once. The V call is TRBV11-2, the J call TRBJ2-3, with 9 bases matching TRBD2. The V gene end was trimmed by 1 base and the J gene end by 8 bases; junction bases not matched to a gene: 7. CDR3 length equals 15 residues. Germline CDR1 is SGHAT and CDR2 is FQNNGV. The CDR3 DNA sequence: TGTGCCAGCAGCTTAGGGGCGGGAGGGCCAGGTACGCAGTATTTT. Its translation: CASSLGAGGPGTQYF.

The chain links TRBV6-5 to TRBJ1-1, with a tentative D call TRBD1 (6 bases). With 6 bases removed from V and 8 bases from J, the gap between germline ends came to 16 bases. CDR3 length equals 13 residues. CDR1 is MNHEY, CDR2 SVGAGI, per germline. CDR3 loop: CASSQGRQTEAFF. CDR3 nucleotide sequence: TGTGCCAGCAGCCAGGGGCGGCAGACGGAAGCTTTCTTT.

The chain is built from TRBV19 and TRBJ2-1, with 12 bases fitting TRBD2. The J segment lost 5 bases and the V segment lost 5 bases, leaving 7 bases of the junction unmatched. CDR3 length: 16 residues. The germline V gene encodes CDR1 LNHDA and CDR2 SQIVND (reference sequence). CDR3 in DNA: TGTGCCAGTAGTCCCAGACTAGCGGGAGACAACAATGAGCAGTTCTTC. Translation gives CASSPRLAGDNNEQFF.

The V and J genes are TRBV1 and TRBJ2-2; the listed D gene, TRBD2, was not tested against the DNA. TRBV1 is classified as a pseudogene. The CDR3 contains 17 residues. CDR3: CTSSQDGGGKRTGELFF. CDR3 nucleotides: TGCACCAGCAGCCAAGACGGTGGAGGGAAACGCACCGGGGAGCTGTTTTTT.

The chain has TRBV19 and TRBJ1-6; tentatively, D is TRBD1 (5 bases). This CDR3 is 14 amino acids long. Trimming cost V 8 bases and J 6 bases, with 14 bases left between them. Germline CDR1 reads LNHDA; CDR2 reads SQIVND (reference sequence). This CDR3 is CASRGGRTNSPLHF. The CDR3 bases are TGTGCCAGTCGGGGCGGACGGACTAATTCACCCCTCCACTTT.

This clone was detected only a few times. The J gene is TRBJ1-6, the V gene TRBV27, with D perhaps matching TRBD1 (5 bases). Trimming pared 5 bases from V and 10 bases from J, leaving 15 bases between. CDR3 length: 14 amino acids. Germline V lookup: CDR1 MNHEY, CDR2 SMNVEV (reference sequence). The CDR3 loop reads CASSPSRVESPLHF. For the CDR3, the DNA is TGTGCCAGCAGTCCGAGCAGGGTCGAATCACCCCTCCACTTT.

The V gene is TRBV5-1, the J gene TRBJ2-1, with 11 bases aligning to TRBD2. CDR1 and CDR2 (germline): SGHRS, YFSETQ. This CDR3 has 15 amino acids. V lost 4 bases and J lost 6; bases outside the gene matches: 6. CDR3 coding DNA: TGCGCCAGCAGCCTCACTAGCGGGGGTAGCAATGAGCAGTTCTTC. Translated, it gives CASSLTSGGSNEQFF.

V usage is TRBV10-3 and J usage is TRBJ2-3, with 7 bases fitting TRBD2. Germline V gene lookup returns CDR1 ENHRY and CDR2 SYGVKD. CDR3 length: 13 residues. V trimming: 7 bases; J trimming: 3 bases; junction bases outside the gene matches: 4. The DNA for the CDR3 is TGTGCCATCACGGCGGGAGTGACAGATACGCAGTATTTT. It yields the protein CAITAGVTDTQYF.

This clone turned up a few times. V gene TRBV19 combines with J gene TRBJ1-5; 7 nucleotides agree with TRBD1. After removal of 8 bases from V and 1 base from J, the junction contained 5 bases not matched to a gene. There are 14 residues in the CDR3. Germline CDR1 reads LNHDA; CDR2 reads SQIVND (reference sequence). The CDR3 region is CASARTGSNQPQHF. The CDR3 DNA is TGTGCCAGTGCCCGGACAGGAAGCAATCAGCCCCAGCATTTT.

CDR3 in DNA: TGTGCCAAACAGGGGATCAGCTCTGGGGCCAACGTCCTGACTTTC. Its protein product is CAKQGISSGANVLTF. The genes are TRBV30 and TRBJ2-6, with TRBD1 matching over 7 bases. Losses at the gene ends were 8 bases for V and 0 bases for J; bases not matched to a gene: 7. The germline V gene has CDR1 GTSNPN and CDR2 SVGIG (reference sequence). The CDR3 sequence is 15 residues long.

This clone appeared a few times. This chain uses TRBV20-1 with TRBJ1-1; a weak D match, TRBD1 (6 bases). CDR1 and CDR2 (germline): DFQATT, SNEGSKA (reference sequence). The CDR3 is 10 amino acids. V dropped 5 bases and J dropped 10 bases, with 11 bases sitting between them. DNA of the CDR3: TGCAGTGCTTTACAGGGTGTAGCTTTCTTT. This gives the protein CSALQGVAFF.

This chain uses TRBV28 with TRBJ2-1; maybe TRBD1 (6 bases). Per germline, CDR1 MDHEN and CDR2 SYDVKM. The CDR3 has 15 amino acids. V gave up 6 bases and J gave up 7 bases, with 19 bases separating them. The CDR3 sequence is CASRETGRRVNEQFF. The CDR3 DNA follows: TGTGCCAGCAGAGAAACAGGGAGACGGGTAAATGAGCAGTTCTTC.

The rearrangement uses TRBV7-2 and TRBJ1-6, with 7 bases aligning to TRBD1. The germline V gene has CDR1 SGHTA and CDR2 FQGNSA. This CDR3 has 15 residues. V shed 6 bases and J 6 bases; nucleotides not matched to a gene: 8. DNA for the CDR3: TGTGCCAGCAGGGGGAACAGGGGAGGTAATTCACCCCTCCACTTT. Its translation: CASRGNRGGNSPLHF.

The rearrangement uses TRBV21-1 and TRBJ1-2. TRBV21-1 is assigned pseudogene status. This CDR3 comprises 14 residues. The CDR3 sequence: CASSKPPGLYGYTF. For the CDR3, the DNA is TGTGCCAGCAGCAAACCCCCGGGACTTTATGGCTACACCTTC.

The chain recombines TRBV9 with TRBJ1-1; 7 nucleotides align to TRBD1. This CDR3 has 15 residues. The V segment lost 4 bases and the J segment 2 bases; nucleotides outside the gene matches: 8. Germline V CDR1 and CDR2: SGDLS, YYNGEE. DNA of the CDR3: TGTGCCAGCAGCCCCCGGACAGGAACTAACACTGAAGCTTTCTTT. It encodes CASSPRTGTNTEAFF.

This clone was seen once. This chain links TRBV5-4 with TRBJ2-3; 8 positions agree with TRBD1. The germline V gene has CDR1 SGHNT and CDR2 YYREEE (reference sequence). J lost 5 bases, V lost 4 bases, and 9 bases had no gene match. This CDR3 has 15 residues. CDR3 sequence: CASSLIGQGRDTQYF. CDR3 nucleotides: TGTGCCAGCAGCCTGATCGGACAGGGTAGAGATACGCAGTATTTT.

V is TRBV6-5 and J is TRBJ1-1; the D gene is possibly TRBD1 (6 bases). CDR1 and CDR2 (germline): MNHEY, SVGAGI. The CDR3 totals 13 residues. With 6 bases removed from V and 1 base from J, the gap between germline ends came to 9 bases. The DNA of the CDR3 is TGTGCCAGCAGGGCACAGGGGAACACTGAAGCTTTCTTT. It encodes CASRAQGNTEAFF.

This clone has more than one count but fewer than ten. The V call is TRBV4-1, the J call TRBJ2-3; the match to TRBD2 covers 15 bases. Germline assignment: CDR1 MGHRA and CDR2 YSYEKL. The CDR3 contains 18 residues. The junction had 11 bases not matched to a gene; V was cut back by 3 bases and J by 7 bases. The CDR3 region has the DNA TGCGCCAGCAGCCACCCCGGACTAGCGGGGGGGTTTGGAAATACGCAGTATTTT. It specifies CASSHPGLAGGFGNTQYF.

The CDR3: CASSPNMGYGYTF. The CDR3 region has the DNA TGTGCCAGCAGCCCCAACATGGGCTATGGCTACACCTTC. The rearrangement uses TRBV7-8 and TRBJ1-2; unclear D gene. The CDR3 consists of 13 residues. Between the trimmed V and J ends, which lost 5 bases and 4 bases, there was a span of 11 bases. The germline V gene encodes CDR1 SGHVS and CDR2 FQNEAQ.

V and J are TRBV5-1 and TRBJ2-3; no firm D call. Deletions cut 0 bases from V and 1 base from J, with 9 bases between. The CDR3 is made up of 15 amino acids. CDR1 is SGHRS and CDR2 is YFSETQ in the germline V gene. This CDR3 is CASSLEVTRTDTQYF. CDR3 in DNA: TGCGCCAGCAGCTTGGAAGTCACACGCACAGATACGCAGTATTTT. Filled out from reference TRBV5-1 and TRBJ2-3, the complete variable domain reads KAGVTQTPRYLIKTRGQQVTLSCSPISGHRSVSWYQQTPGQGLQFLFEYFSETQRNKGNFPGRFSGRQFSNSRSEMNVSTLELGDSALYLCASSLEVTRTDTQYFGPGTRLTVL.

J is TRBJ2-2 and V is TRBV7-3, with TRBD2 identical over 12 bases. The CDR3 sequence is 17 residues long. Germline loops: CDR1 SGHTA, CDR2 FQGTGA. After removal of 5 bases from V and 1 base from J, the junction contained 5 bases not matched to a gene. DNA for the CDR3: TGTGCCAGCAGCCCCTCGACTAGCGGGAGGAACACCGGGGAGCTGTTTTTT. Protein product: CASSPSTSGRNTGELFF.

This clone was picked up one time. This chain links TRBV29-1 with TRBJ2-1; D unresolved. Trimming pared 7 bases from V and 9 bases from J, leaving 16 bases between. CDR3 size: 12 residues. Germline assignment: CDR1 SQVTM and CDR2 ANQGSEA. CDR3 DNA sequence: TGCAGCGCAAAAAACCCCGGTCTTGAGCAGTTCTTC. Translation: CSAKNPGLEQFF.

This clone was recorded once. The chain has TRBV7-3 and TRBJ1-6, with D perhaps matching TRBD1 (6 bases). Per germline, CDR1 SGHTA and CDR2 FQGTGA. The CDR3 has 15 amino acids. The V and J ends lost 5 bases and 7 bases respectively, with 15 bases between them. The CDR3 loop reads CASSPPKGGNSPLHF. The CDR3 DNA is TGTGCCAGCAGCCCGCCGAAGGGGGGAAATTCACCCCTCCACTTT.

The chain combines TRBV11-2 with TRBJ2-5, with D possibly matching TRBD1 (6 bases). This CDR3 contains 16 residues. With 4 bases removed from V and 4 bases from J, the gap between germline ends came to 19 bases. Per germline, CDR1 SGHAT and CDR2 FQNNGV. The CDR3 DNA reads as TGTGCCAGCAGCTCCAGGGGAATCACAACGGGAGAGACCCAGTACTTC. As protein: CASSSRGITTGETQYF.

The chain recombines TRBV6-5 with TRBJ1-5, with D possibly matching TRBD1 (5 bases). The V gene's germline CDR1 is MNHEY and CDR2 SVGAGI. The CDR3 consists of 14 residues. Trimming took off 0 bases at V and 7 bases at J, with 10 bases between the two ends. CDR3 protein: CASSYSIGGQPQHF. Here the CDR3 DNA reads TGTGCCAGCAGTTACTCGATCGGGGGACAGCCCCAGCATTTT.